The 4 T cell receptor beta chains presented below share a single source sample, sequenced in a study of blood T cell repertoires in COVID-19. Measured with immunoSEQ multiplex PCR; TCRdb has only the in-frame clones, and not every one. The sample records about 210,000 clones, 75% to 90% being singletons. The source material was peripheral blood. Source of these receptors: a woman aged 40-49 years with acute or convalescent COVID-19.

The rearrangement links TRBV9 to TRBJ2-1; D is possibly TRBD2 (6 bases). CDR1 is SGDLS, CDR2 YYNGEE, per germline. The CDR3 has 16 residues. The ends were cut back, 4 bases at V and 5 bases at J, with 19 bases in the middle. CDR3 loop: CASSPPTGRGDNEQFF. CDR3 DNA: TGTGCCAGCAGCCCTCCCACGGGGCGGGGAGACAATGAGCAGTTCTTC.

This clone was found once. In nucleotides, the CDR3 is TGTGCCAGCAGTGACTTGGGCATTTACGAGCAGTACGTC. Its translation: CASSDLGIYEQYV. The rearrangement uses TRBV2 and TRBJ2-7; D is undetermined. Germline CDR1 is SNHLY and CDR2 is FYNNEI. The CDR3 covers 13 residues. Trimming cost V 3 bases and J 4 bases, with 10 bases left between them.

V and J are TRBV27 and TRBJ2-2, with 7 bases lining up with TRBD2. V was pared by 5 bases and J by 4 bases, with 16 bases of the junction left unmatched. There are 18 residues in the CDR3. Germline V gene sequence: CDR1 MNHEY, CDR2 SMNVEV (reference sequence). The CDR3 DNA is TGTGCCAGCAGTCCAAGGGGAGGGGAGGTCCCGGGCACCGGGGAGCTGTTTTTT. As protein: CASSPRGGEVPGTGELFF.

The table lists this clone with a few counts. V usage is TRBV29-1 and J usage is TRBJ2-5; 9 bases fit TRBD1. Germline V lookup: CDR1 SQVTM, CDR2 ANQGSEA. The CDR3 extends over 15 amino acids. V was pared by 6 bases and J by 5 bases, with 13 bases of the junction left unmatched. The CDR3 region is CSVAGASTGGETQYF. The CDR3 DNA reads TGCAGCGTCGCGGGGGCCTCGACAGGGGGGGAGACCCAGTACTTC.